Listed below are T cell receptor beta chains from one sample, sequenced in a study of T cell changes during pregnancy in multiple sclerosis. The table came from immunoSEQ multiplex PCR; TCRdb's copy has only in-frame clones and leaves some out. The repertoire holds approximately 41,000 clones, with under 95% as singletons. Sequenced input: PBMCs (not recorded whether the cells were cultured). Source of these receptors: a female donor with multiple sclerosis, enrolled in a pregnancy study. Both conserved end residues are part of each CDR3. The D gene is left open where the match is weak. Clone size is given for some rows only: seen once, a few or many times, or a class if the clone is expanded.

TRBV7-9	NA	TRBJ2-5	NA	TGTGCCAGCAGCTTAGGCCATGGAGAGACCCAGTACTTC	CASSLGHGETQYF
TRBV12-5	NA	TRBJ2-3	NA	TGTGCTAGTGACAGTCGGAGCACAGATACGCAGTATTTT	CASDSRSTDTQYF
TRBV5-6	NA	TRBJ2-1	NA	TGTGCCAGCAGCAGAGGGACGTCGCTTAGGGATGAGCAGTTCTTC	CASSRGTSLRDEQFF
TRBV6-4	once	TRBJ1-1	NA	TGTGCCAGCAGTGACTTCTTCGGGGGGAACACTGAAGCTTTCTTT	CASSDFFGGNTEAFF
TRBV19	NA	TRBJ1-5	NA	TGTGCCAGTAGTATAGAACCGACGGTCAATCAGCCCCAGCATTTT	CASSIEPTVNQPQHF
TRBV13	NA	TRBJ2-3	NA	TGTGCCAGCAGCTTAGGGGTGGGGCGCACAGATACGCAGTATTTT	CASSLGVGRTDTQYF
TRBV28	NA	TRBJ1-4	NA	TGTGCCAGCAGTTTAACTACGGGGGTTAGTGAAAAACTGTTTTTT	CASSLTTGVSEKLFF
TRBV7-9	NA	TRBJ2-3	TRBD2	TGTGCCAGCAGCTTAGGACTAGCGGGAGCCCCACACACAGATACGCAGTATTTT	CASSLGLAGAPHTDTQYF
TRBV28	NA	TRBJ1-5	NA	TGTGCCAGCAGTTCGACAGGCAATCAGCCCCAGCATTTT	CASSSTGNQPQHF
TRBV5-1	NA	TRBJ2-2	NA	TGCGCCAGCAGCTTGTCCCTAGCAGAGACCGGGGAGCTGTTTTTT	CASSLSLAETGELFF
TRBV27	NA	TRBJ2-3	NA	TGTGCCAGCAGCTTTGGACAGATTTACACAGATACGCAGTATTTT	CASSFGQIYTDTQYF
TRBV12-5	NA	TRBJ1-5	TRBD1	TGTGCTAGTGGTTTGGTACAAGGGGACAGTCTTGCCCCCAATCAGCCCCAGCATTTT	CASGLVQGDSLAPNQPQHF
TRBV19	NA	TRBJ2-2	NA	TGTGCCAGTACGACCACCGGGGAGCTGTTTTTT	CASTTTGELFF
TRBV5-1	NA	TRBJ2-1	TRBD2	TGCGCCAGCAGCCAGAGTCTAGCGGGAGAGGGTGAGCAGTTCTTC	CASSQSLAGEGEQFF
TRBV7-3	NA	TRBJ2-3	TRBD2	TGTGCCAGCAGCATTGGACTAGCGGGAGGGCCAGGTACGCAGTATTTT	CASSIGLAGGPGTQYF
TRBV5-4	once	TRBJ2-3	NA	TGTGCCAGCAGCTTGTCTGGACAGACAAGGACAGATACGCAGTATTTT	CASSLSGQTRTDTQYF
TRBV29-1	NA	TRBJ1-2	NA	TGCAGCGTTCCGGGGGAATACTATGGCTACACCTTC	CSVPGEYYGYTF
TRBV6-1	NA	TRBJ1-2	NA	TGTGCCAGCAGTGGATTGGGCGGACAGACACTCTACACCTTC	CASSGLGGQTLYTF
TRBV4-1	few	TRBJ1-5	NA	TGCGCCAGCAGCCAAAGGGCAGCTGCTAGCAATCAGCCCCAGCATTTT	CASSQRAAASNQPQHF
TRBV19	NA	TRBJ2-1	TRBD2	TGTGCCAGTAGCCTGCTAGCGGCCATTTCCTACAATGAGCAGTTCTTC	CASSLLAAISYNEQFF
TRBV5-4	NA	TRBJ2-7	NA	TGTGCCAGCGGTATGGCGGCTGGTAGGAACGAGCAGTACTTC	CASGMAAGRNEQYF
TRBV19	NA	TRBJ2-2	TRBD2	TGTGCCAGTAGTATAAGGAGACTAGCGGGAGTCTGGGACACCGGGGAGCTGTTTTTT	CASSIRRLAGVWDTGELFF
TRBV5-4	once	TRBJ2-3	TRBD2	TGTGCCAGCAGCTTGGGATGGACTAGCGGCCTCACAGATACGCAGTATTTT	CASSLGWTSGLTDTQYF
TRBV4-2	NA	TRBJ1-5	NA	TGTGCCAGCAGCCCTGACCGCAATCAGCCCCAGCATTTT	CASSPDRNQPQHF
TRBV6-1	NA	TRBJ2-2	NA	TGTGCCAGCATGAGGAACAGTCTCACCGGGGAGCTGTTTTTT	CASMRNSLTGELFF
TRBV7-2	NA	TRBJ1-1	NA	TGTGCCAGCAGCTTAACCCTTGGCAGGGGCCGGAACACTGAAGCTTTCTTT	CASSLTLGRGRNTEAFF
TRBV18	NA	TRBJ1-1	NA	TGTGCCAGCTCTCCACAGCAGAACACTGAAGCTTTCTTT	CASSPQQNTEAFF
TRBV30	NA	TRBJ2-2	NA	TGTGCCTGGACCGTGGGAGCGCCCGGGACCGGGGAGCTGTTTTTT	CAWTVGAPGTGELFF
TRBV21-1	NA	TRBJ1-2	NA	TGTGCCAGCAGCACAAGACCGACGGAGTATGGCTACACCTTC	CASSTRPTEYGYTF
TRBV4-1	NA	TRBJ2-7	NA	TGCGCCAGCAGCCAAAACGAGGGTCCCTACGAGCAGTACTTC	CASSQNEGPYEQYF
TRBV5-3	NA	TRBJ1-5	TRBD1	TGTGCCAGAAGCGTCGGGACAGGCAATCAGCCCCAGCATTTT	CARSVGTGNQPQHF
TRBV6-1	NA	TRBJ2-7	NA	TGTGCCAGCAGCCTTACCCGACTAGTAGACGAGCAGTACTTC	CASSLTRLVDEQYF
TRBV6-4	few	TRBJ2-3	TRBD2	TGTGCCAGCAGTGTTAGCGGGAGCACAGATACGCAGTATTTT	CASSVSGSTDTQYF
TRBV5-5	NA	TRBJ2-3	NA	TGTGCCAGCAGCTTGGGACACTACACAGATACGCAGTATTTT	CASSLGHYTDTQYF
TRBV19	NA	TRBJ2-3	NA	TGTGCCAGTACCAATCCCGCGGGACTCCGCGGCACAGATACGCAGTATTTT	CASTNPAGLRGTDTQYF
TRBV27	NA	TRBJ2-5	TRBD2	TGTGCCAGCAGTCCCGGACTAGCGGTAATCCCAGAGACCCAGTACTTC	CASSPGLAVIPETQYF
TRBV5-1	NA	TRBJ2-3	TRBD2	TGCGCCAGCAGCACTGGACTAGCGGGAGAGAGAAGGCCAGATACGCAGTATTTT	CASSTGLAGERRPDTQYF
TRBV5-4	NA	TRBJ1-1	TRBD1	TGTGCCACCCGCAGGGGGCAGGGGAACACTGAAGCTTTCTTT	CATRRGQGNTEAFF
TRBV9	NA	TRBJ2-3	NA	TGTGCCAGCATTCGCAGCACAGATACGCAGTATTTT	CASIRSTDTQYF
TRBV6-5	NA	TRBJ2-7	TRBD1	TGTGCCAGCAGTCGGACAGGTTACGAGCAGTACTTC	CASSRTGYEQYF
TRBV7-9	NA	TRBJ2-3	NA	TGTGCCAGCAGCCCTAATAGCGGTCCTAGCACAGATACGCAGTATTTT	CASSPNSGPSTDTQYF
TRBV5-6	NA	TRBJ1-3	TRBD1	TGTGCCAGCAGCATGGATACAGGGGCTCTCTCTGGAAACACCATATATTTT	CASSMDTGALSGNTIYF
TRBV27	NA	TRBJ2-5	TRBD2	TGTGCCAGCAGCCAGTGGAGCGGGGGTGCTGAAGAGACCCAGTACTTC	CASSQWSGGAEETQYF
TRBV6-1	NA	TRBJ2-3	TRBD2	TGTGCCAGCAGTATAGCGGGAACAGATACGCAGTATTTT	CASSIAGTDTQYF
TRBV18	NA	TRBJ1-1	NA	TGTGCCAGCTCACCCGGGATCATGAACACTGAAGCTTTCTTT	CASSPGIMNTEAFF
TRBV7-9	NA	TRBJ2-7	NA	TGTGCCAGCAGCTTCTCGGGCAGGGCGGGTCGCTACGAGCAGTACTTC	CASSFSGRAGRYEQYF
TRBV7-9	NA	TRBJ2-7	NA	TGTGCCAGCAGCCGGCTGAGGGTTTACGAGCAGTACTTC	CASSRLRVYEQYF
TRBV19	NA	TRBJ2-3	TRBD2	TGTGCCAGTAGTCCTCCCCCGGGCCTAGCGGGAGGGCCTAGCACAGATACGCAGTATTTT	CASSPPPGLAGGPSTDTQYF
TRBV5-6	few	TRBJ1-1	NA	TGTGCCAGCGACACCCTTGGGGGCAAAAGTACTGAAGCTTTCTTT	CASDTLGGKSTEAFF